This TCR beta chain was found in a study of regulatory T cells in long-lasting Graves disease. Germline V CDR1 and CDR2: SGHRS, YFSETQ. The CDR3 is 18 amino acids. V dropped 6 bases and J dropped 1; count of bases not matched to a gene: 14. Combining iRepertoire HTBI primers with Arm-PCR of CDR3 regions, the authors built TCR beta libraries. Source study methods: Segment identification across samples yielded 55 to 65 TRBV and around 13 TRBJ segments. Using its own MiXCR run on the multiplex PCR reads, TCRdb lists one record per CDR3 protein. TCRdb's processing, not the authors' own work, is the source of the V and J calls. The sample records 620,000 or so distinct CDR3 sequences, about 16% being singletons. Time point: newly diagnosed GD, antithyroid drugs for less than 3 months. RNA isolated from PBMCs was used to make the TCR library. This clonotype showed up just a few times. The sample also formed part of further work on T cells in Graves' hyperthyroidism and ophthalmopathy. That paper adds: The model forecast ophthalmopathy, anticipating it by a median about 7 months before onset.

The chain combines TRBV5-1 with TRBJ2-1; TRBD2 aligns across 9 bases. Here the sequenced sample was peripheral blood mononuclear cells (PBMCs), taken at new diagnosis, from a patient treated with antithyroid drugs. The TCR comes from a woman aged 25-40 years with Graves disease. CDR3 amino acids: CASTASGESRGSYNEQFF. The DNA for the CDR3 is TGCGCCAGCACGGCTAGCGGGGAGAGTAGAGGGTCCTACAATGAGCAGTTCTTC.